This T cell receptor beta chain was obtained from a study of shared clonotypes between healthy human individuals. Study background: Plates per donor: three CD4 naive, three CD4 memory, two CD8 naive, one CD8 memory.

The authors split each subset's genomic DNA evenly across several immunoSEQ plates. Method: immunoSEQ multiplex PCR; TCRdb's copy keeps in-frame clones and lacks some. The sample includes 1,400,000 or so clones, just under 99% of them seen just once. Within Nashville, Tennessee resided all donors, each a Caucasian adult. V shed 7 bases and J shed 8 bases, with 9 bases lying between them. CDR1 SNHLY and CDR2 FYNNEI come from the germline V gene. This CDR3 comprises 11 residues. The receptor's source is a young man in good health. Input material: naive CD4+ T cells sorted from blood. Documented subset: CD45RA+ positively selected. This chain links TRBV2 with TRBJ2-1; possibly TRBD1 or TRBD2 for D (6 bases each). The CDR3 DNA reads TGTGCCAGCAAGGGGGAGGATGAGCAGTTCTTC. Its protein product is CASKGEDEQFF.